This T cell receptor (beta chain) was sequenced for a study of cytomegalovirus exposure and HLA in healthy donors. General observations from the study: Per a later analysis, HLA-associated TCR beta chains showed more clonal expansion than other, equally common TCR beta chains.

The donors comprised healthy bone marrow donors. Although they were nominally healthy when sampled, donors likely had unrecorded immune exposures. CDR1 SGHNT and CDR2 YYREEE come from the germline V gene (reference sequence). Trimming cost V 3 bases and J 3 bases; bases outside gene matches: 2. CDR3 length: 14 amino acids. For this clone: The antigen is undetermined.

PCR employed 60 Vbeta and 13 Jbeta primers. Some clones are missing from TCRdb's copy, which holds only in-frame ones; the method was immunoSEQ multiplex PCR. This table holds a few hundred thousand clones, 60% to 80% found once. This chain uses TRBV5-4 with TRBJ1-4; 7 nucleotides line up with TRBD1. The clonotype comes from a woman in her 30s in good health and CMV-seronegative. The specimen sequenced was PBMCs. The CDR3 here is CASSWTGPNEKLFF. The CDR3 DNA sequence: TGTGCCAGCAGCTGGACAGGACCTAATGAAAAACTGTTTTTT.